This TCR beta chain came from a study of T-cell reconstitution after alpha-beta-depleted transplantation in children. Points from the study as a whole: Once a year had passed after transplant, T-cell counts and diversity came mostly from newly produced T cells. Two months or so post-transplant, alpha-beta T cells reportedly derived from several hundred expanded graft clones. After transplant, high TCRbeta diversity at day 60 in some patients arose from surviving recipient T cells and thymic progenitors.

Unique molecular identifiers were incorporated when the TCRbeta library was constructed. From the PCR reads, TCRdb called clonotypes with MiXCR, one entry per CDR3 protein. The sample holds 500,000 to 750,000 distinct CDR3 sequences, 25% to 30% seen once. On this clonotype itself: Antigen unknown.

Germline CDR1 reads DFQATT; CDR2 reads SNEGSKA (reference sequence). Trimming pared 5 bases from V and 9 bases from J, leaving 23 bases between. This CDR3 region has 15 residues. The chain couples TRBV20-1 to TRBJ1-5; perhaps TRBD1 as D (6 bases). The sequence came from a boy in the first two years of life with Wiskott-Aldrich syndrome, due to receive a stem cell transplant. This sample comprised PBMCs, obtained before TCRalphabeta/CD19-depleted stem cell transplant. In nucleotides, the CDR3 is TGCAGTGCTGGACCACTTCACAGGGCTACCGGGCCCCAGCATTTT. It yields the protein CSAGPLHRATGPQHF.